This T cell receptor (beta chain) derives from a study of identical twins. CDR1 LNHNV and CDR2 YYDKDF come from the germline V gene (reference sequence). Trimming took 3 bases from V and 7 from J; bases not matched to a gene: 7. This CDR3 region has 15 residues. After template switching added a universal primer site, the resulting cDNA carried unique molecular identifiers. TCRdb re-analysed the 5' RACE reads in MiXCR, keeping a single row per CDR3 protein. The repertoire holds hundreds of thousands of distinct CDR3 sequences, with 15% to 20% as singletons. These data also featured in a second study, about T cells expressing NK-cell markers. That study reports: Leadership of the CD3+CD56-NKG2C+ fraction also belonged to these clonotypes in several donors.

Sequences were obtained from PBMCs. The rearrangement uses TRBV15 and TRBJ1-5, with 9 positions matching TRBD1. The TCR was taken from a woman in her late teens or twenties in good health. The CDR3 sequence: CATSRVTGGEQPQHF. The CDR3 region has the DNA TGTGCCACCAGCAGGGTAACAGGGGGCGAGCAGCCCCAGCATTTT. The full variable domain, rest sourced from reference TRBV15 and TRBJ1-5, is DAMVIQNPRYQVTQFGKPVTLSCSQTLNHNVMYWYQQKSSQAPKLLFHYYDKDFNNEADTPDNFQSRRPNTSFCFLDIRSPGLGDTAMYLCATSRVTGGEQPQHFGDGTRLSIL.